Sequencing of this TCR beta chain was carried out in a study of control samples from healthy donors and cancer patients. TCRdb's table, derived via immunoSEQ multiplex PCR, lists solely in-frame clones and lacks some. Of fewer than 95,000 clones listed, about nine tenths were seen once; the top ten hold more than 15%. V lost 6 bases to trimming and J lost 2 bases; unmatched junction nucleotides: 6. The CDR3 is 14 residues long. Germline CDR1 SGHTA, CDR2 FQGNSA. The sample consisted of blood. The source of this sequence is a man younger than 40 in good health. The chain has TRBV7-2 and TRBJ1-2, with 7 bases matching TRBD1. The CDR3 spells CASSEQGINYGYTF. The CDR3 nucleotides are TGTGCCAGCAGTGAACAGGGGATCAACTATGGCTACACCTTC.